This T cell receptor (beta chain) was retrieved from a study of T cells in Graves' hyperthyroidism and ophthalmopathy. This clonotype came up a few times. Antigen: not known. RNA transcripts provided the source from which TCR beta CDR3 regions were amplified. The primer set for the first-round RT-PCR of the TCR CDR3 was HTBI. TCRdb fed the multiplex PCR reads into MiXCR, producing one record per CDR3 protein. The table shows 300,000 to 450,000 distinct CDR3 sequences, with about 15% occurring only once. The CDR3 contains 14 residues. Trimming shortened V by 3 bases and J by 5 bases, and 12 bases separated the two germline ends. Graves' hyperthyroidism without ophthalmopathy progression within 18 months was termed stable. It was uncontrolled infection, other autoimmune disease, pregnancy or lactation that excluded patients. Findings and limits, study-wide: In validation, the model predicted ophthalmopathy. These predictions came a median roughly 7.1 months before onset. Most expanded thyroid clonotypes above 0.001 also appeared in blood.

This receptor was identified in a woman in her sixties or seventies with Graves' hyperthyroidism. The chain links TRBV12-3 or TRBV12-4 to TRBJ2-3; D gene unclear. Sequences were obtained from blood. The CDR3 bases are TGTGCCAGCAGTTTGGCCAGAAAGGGAGATACGCAGTATTTT. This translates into CASSLARKGDTQYF.